This is a list of T cell receptor beta chains from one sample in a study of CD8 T cells in Susac syndrome. TCRdb passed the immunoSEQ multiplex PCR reads through MiXCR, listing each CDR3 protein once. The sample has tens of thousands of distinct CDR3 sequences; 85% to 95% are singletons. Input material: CD8+ T cells from PBMCs. Receptors were obtained from a human donor with Susac syndrome. The CDR3 runs from the conserved cysteine through the conserved F or W. D genes are given only for firm matches. Clone size, where shown, is once, few, many, or a class for clones that have expanded.

V: TRBV6-4
D: .
J: TRBJ1-1
size: .
CDR3: CASSARIDTEAFF
DNA: TGTGCCAGCAGTGCACGAATTGACACTGAAGCTTTCTTT

V: TRBV9
D: .
J: TRBJ2-3
size: .
CDR3: CASSAYPISLEGTDTQYF
DNA: TGTGCCAGCAGCGCATATCCCATTAGCCTGGAAGGCACAGATACGCAGTATTTT

V: TRBV7-9
D: .
J: TRBJ1-2
size: .
CDR3: CASSPGSGSYTF
DNA: TGTGCCAGCAGCCCCGGGTCCGGTAGCTACACCTTC

V: TRBV29-1
D: TRBD2
J: TRBJ2-1
size: .
CDR3: CSVLIGLAGNEQFF
DNA: TGCAGCGTGCTCATCGGACTAGCGGGCAATGAGCAGTTCTTC

V: TRBV20-1
D: .
J: TRBJ1-2
size: .
CDR3: CSAGAGQGGGYTF
DNA: TGCAGTGCTGGGGCCGGGCAGGGTGGTGGCTACACCTTC

V: TRBV5-6
D: TRBD1
J: TRBJ1-2
size: .
CDR3: CASTPLVQGAGYTF
DNA: TGTGCCAGCACTCCTCTGGTGCAGGGGGCTGGCTACACCTTC

V: TRBV7-2
D: TRBD1
J: TRBJ1-1
size: .
CDR3: CASSRRQGYTEAFF
DNA: TGTGCCAGCAGCCGTCGACAGGGCTACACTGAAGCTTTCTTT

V: TRBV28
D: .
J: TRBJ1-2
size: .
CDR3: CASSSFAVLTYGYTF
DNA: TGTGCCAGCAGCAGTTTCGCAGTATTGACCTATGGCTACACCTTC

V: TRBV9
D: .
J: TRBJ1-1
size: .
CDR3: CASSVGAAEAFF
DNA: TGTGCCAGCAGCGTTGGAGCGGCTGAAGCTTTCTTT

V: TRBV30
D: TRBD1
J: TRBJ1-1
size: .
CDR3: CAWTGGGFTEAFF
DNA: TGTGCCTGGACAGGGGGCGGATTTACTGAAGCTTTCTTT

V: TRBV5-1
D: .
J: TRBJ2-7
size: .
CDR3: CASAAGYEQYF
DNA: TGCGCCAGCGCCGCCGGCTACGAGCAGTACTTC

V: TRBV19
D: .
J: TRBJ2-4
size: .
CDR3: CASSRGGQRQNIQYF
DNA: TGTGCCAGTAGTAGGGGCGGACAGAGGCAAAACATTCAGTACTTC

V: TRBV29-1
D: .
J: TRBJ1-1
size: .
CDR3: CSVGGSTEAFF
DNA: TGCAGCGTCGGTGGTAGCACTGAAGCTTTCTTT

V: TRBV2
D: .
J: TRBJ1-2
size: few
CDR3: CASSEQGQRGEYGYTF
DNA: TGTGCCAGCAGTGAACAGGGTCAACGGGGGGAGTATGGCTACACCTTC

V: TRBV30
D: .
J: TRBJ1-1
size: once
CDR3: CAWSDSGTEAFF
DNA: TGTGCCTGGAGTGATTCAGGCACTGAAGCTTTCTTT

V: TRBV6-2/TRBV6-3
D: .
J: TRBJ2-5
size: .
CDR3: CASSYLAVETQYF
DNA: TGTGCCAGCAGTTACTTGGCTGTCGAGACCCAGTACTTC

V: TRBV7-6
D: TRBD2
J: TRBJ2-1
size: .
CDR3: CASSSSVGGSGNEQFF
DNA: TGTGCCAGCAGCTCCAGTGTGGGCGGGAGTGGCAATGAGCAGTTCTTC

V: TRBV27
D: TRBD2
J: TRBJ2-1
size: .
CDR3: CASSFELAGVGEQFF
DNA: TGTGCCAGCAGTTTTGAACTAGCGGGAGTAGGTGAGCAGTTCTTC

V: TRBV12-3/TRBV12-4
D: TRBD1
J: TRBJ2-7
size: .
CDR3: CASRWTGSEQYF
DNA: TGTGCCAGCAGGTGGACAGGGTCCGAGCAGTACTTC

V: TRBV20-1
D: .
J: TRBJ2-3
size: .
CDR3: CSARPLTGESTDTQYF
DNA: TGCAGTGCTAGACCACTGACGGGGGAAAGCACAGATACGCAGTATTTT

V: TRBV6-5
D: TRBD2
J: TRBJ2-1
size: .
CDR3: CASSYSSLAGYNEQFF
DNA: TGTGCCAGCAGTTACTCGTCACTAGCGGGTTACAATGAGCAGTTCTTC

V: TRBV20-1
D: TRBD2
J: TRBJ2-7
size: once
CDR3: CSARDFPRGSYEQYF
DNA: TGCAGTGCTAGAGACTTTCCGCGGGGGTCCTACGAGCAGTACTTC

V: TRBV5-1
D: .
J: TRBJ2-7
size: .
CDR3: CASSLGAWEQYF
DNA: TGCGCCAGCAGCTTGGGGGCTTGGGAGCAGTACTTC

V: TRBV5-1
D: TRBD1
J: TRBJ2-7
size: .
CDR3: CASSPDRGDSYEQYF
DNA: TGCGCCAGCAGCCCGGACAGGGGGGACTCCTACGAGCAGTACTTC

V: TRBV28
D: .
J: TRBJ2-1
size: .
CDR3: CASSQGEQFF
DNA: TGTGCCAGTTCTCAGGGTGAGCAGTTCTTC

V: TRBV20-1
D: .
J: TRBJ1-4
size: .
CDR3: CSAPHGPNEKLFF
DNA: TGCAGTGCCCCTCACGGCCCTAATGAAAAACTGTTTTTT

V: TRBV2
D: TRBD2
J: TRBJ2-1
size: .
CDR3: CARGTIPGLAHNEQFF
DNA: TGTGCCAGAGGGACAATCCCTGGACTAGCGCACAATGAGCAGTTCTTC

V: TRBV20-1
D: .
J: TRBJ2-3
size: .
CDR3: CSARGPEFRTDTQYF
DNA: TGCAGTGCTAGAGGCCCCGAATTCCGCACAGATACGCAGTATTTT

V: TRBV28
D: TRBD2
J: TRBJ2-7
size: .
CDR3: CATGRAADEQYF
DNA: TGTGCCACCGGGAGGGCAGCCGACGAGCAGTACTTC

V: TRBV15
D: TRBD2
J: TRBJ2-5
size: .
CDR3: CATSEGLAGSETQYF
DNA: TGTGCCACCAGCGAGGGACTAGCGGGATCGGAGACCCAGTACTTC

V: TRBV5-1
D: .
J: TRBJ2-6
size: .
CDR3: CASSWDVKSGANVLTF
DNA: TGCGCCAGCAGCTGGGACGTAAAATCTGGGGCCAACGTCCTGACTTTC

V: TRBV29-1
D: .
J: TRBJ2-7
size: .
CDR3: CSVATEYYEQYF
DNA: TGCAGCGTTGCAACAGAATACTACGAGCAGTACTTC

V: TRBV14
D: .
J: TRBJ2-3
size: .
CDR3: CASSQDWSSRSTDTQYF
DNA: TGTGCCAGCAGCCAAGATTGGTCTAGCAGAAGCACAGATACGCAGTATTTT

V: TRBV29-1
D: .
J: TRBJ1-1
size: .
CDR3: CSVARGSEAFF
DNA: TGCAGCGTTGCAAGGGGCTCTGAAGCTTTCTTT

V: TRBV27
D: .
J: TRBJ2-7
size: .
CDR3: CASRPGWAAQVNYEQYF
DNA: TGTGCCAGCAGACCCGGCTGGGCAGCCCAAGTTAACTACGAGCAGTACTTC

V: TRBV20-1
D: TRBD2
J: TRBJ2-5
size: .
CDR3: CSAPRLAGEGETQYF
DNA: TGCAGTGCTCCTCGACTAGCGGGAGAGGGGGAGACCCAGTACTTC

V: TRBV9
D: TRBD1
J: TRBJ2-1
size: .
CDR3: CASSEPGQVAYNEQFF
DNA: TGTGCCAGCAGCGAACCGGGACAGGTCGCCTACAATGAGCAGTTCTTC

V: TRBV4-1
D: .
J: TRBJ1-1
size: .
CDR3: CASSQGSLFEAFF
DNA: TGCGCCAGCAGCCAAGGATCCCTATTTGAAGCTTTCTTT

V: TRBV6-5
D: .
J: TRBJ2-6
size: .
CDR3: CASSSFSGANVLTF
DNA: TGTGCCAGCAGCAGCTTCTCCGGGGCCAACGTCCTGACTTTC

V: TRBV5-1
D: TRBD1
J: TRBJ2-7
size: .
CDR3: CASSLGTGSTYEQYF
DNA: TGCGCCAGCAGCTTGGGGACAGGTTCAACCTACGAGCAGTACTTC

V: TRBV13
D: .
J: TRBJ2-7
size: .
CDR3: CASSLGGGRSYEQYF
DNA: TGTGCCAGCAGCTTGGGAGGGGGACGCTCCTACGAGCAGTACTTC

V: TRBV28
D: TRBD1
J: TRBJ1-5
size: once
CDR3: CASKGQGIYQPQHF
DNA: TGTGCCAGCAAGGGACAGGGCATTTATCAGCCCCAGCATTTT

V: TRBV24-1
D: .
J: TRBJ2-3
size: .
CDR3: CATSDKTGPDTQYF
DNA: TGTGCCACCAGTGACAAGACAGGCCCCGATACGCAGTATTTT

V: TRBV29-1
D: TRBD1
J: TRBJ2-1
size: once
CDR3: CSVGDRDRGYNEQFF
DNA: TGCAGCGTTGGGGACCGGGACAGGGGATACAATGAGCAGTTCTTC

V: TRBV5-4
D: .
J: TRBJ2-7
size: .
CDR3: CASSLSYGGNYEQYF
DNA: TGTGCCAGCAGCTTGTCTTATGGGGGGAACTACGAGCAGTACTTC

V: TRBV10-3
D: .
J: TRBJ2-5
size: .
CDR3: CAISEGAQETQYF
DNA: TGTGCCATCAGTGAGGGGGCCCAAGAGACCCAGTACTTC

V: TRBV6-4
D: .
J: TRBJ1-1
size: .
CDR3: CASSDRGNTEAFF
DNA: TGTGCCAGCAGTGACAGGGGGAACACTGAAGCTTTCTTT

V: TRBV18
D: .
J: TRBJ2-2
size: .
CDR3: CASSPTGNTGELFF
DNA: TGTGCCAGCTCACCGACAGGGAACACCGGGGAGCTGTTTTTT